Described below is a single T cell receptor (beta chain) sequence and its context. Produced via immunoSEQ multiplex PCR; TCRdb's table is partial and in-frame only. The sample lists 100,000 to 150,000 clones; roughly 87% were seen once. The sample belongs to a study of blood T cell repertoires in COVID-19. The CDR3 has 13 residues. V was pared by 6 bases and J by 4 bases, with 10 bases between. CDR1 and CDR2 from the germline V gene are MNHEY and SVGAGI. Sequencing input: peripheral blood. The chain joins TRBV6-5 to TRBJ1-5; TRBD1 is a possible D gene (5 bases). This receptor was obtained from a woman aged 80 or over with acute or convalescent COVID-19. The CDR3 bases are TGTGCCAGCAGGTCACAGGAAAATCAGCCCCAGCATTTT. Translation gives CASRSQENQPQHF.